This TCR beta chain was sequenced for a study of T cell repertoires in cytomegalovirus infection. Looking at the study overall: The authors relied on CMV epitopes, both recently identified HLA-C-restricted and well-studied HLA-B-restricted. The public TCR beta signatures pointed to both CMV infection and matching HLA type.

TCRdb itself ran the reads through MiXCR, one entry per CDR3 protein. Found here are around 710,000 distinct CDR3 sequences, 29% of them singletons; the top ten hold about 12%. The CDR3 has 12 residues. The germline V gene encodes CDR1 MDHEN and CDR2 SYDVKM. With respect to this clonotype: What it recognizes is unknown. Sequence at one end of the junction differs from germline and may be a read error.

General observations from the study: The response measured ex vivo was dominated by TCR beta clonotypes (HLA-C-restricted and CMV-specific).

The sequence was obtained from a human donor in good health (CMV status not recorded). Some clones in this sample may be carry-over from other donors' samples. The J gene is TRBJ2-1, the V gene TRBV28, with D perhaps TRBD2 (5 bases). The sequencing here drew on cultured CD8+ T cells from PBMCs, taken from culture after CMV antigen stimulation. CDR3 nucleotide sequence: TGTGCCTGCAGCCTGACTAAGCGTGAGCAGTTCTTC. Its protein product is CACSLTKREQFF.